This T cell receptor beta chain was identified in a study of T cells in Graves' hyperthyroidism and ophthalmopathy. Study-wide results and caveats: Ophthalmopathy, which appeared later, was predicted by the model a median about 6.8 months before onset. Blood samples included most of the expanded thyroid clonotypes exceeding 0.001.

Amplification yielded TCR beta CDR3 regions, with RNA transcripts as the source. The study used the HTBI primer set for a first-round RT-PCR of the TCR CDR3. TCRdb fed the multiplex PCR reads into MiXCR, producing one record per CDR3 protein. The sample has roughly 500,000 distinct CDR3 sequences, 40% to 55% seen once. Comment on this clonotype: Its antigen remains unidentified.

Diagnosis relied on clinical symptoms, serum thyroxine and TRAb, thyroid ultrasound and orbital computed tomography. The CDR3 has 15 residues. Germline-derived CDR1 and CDR2 are SGHDN and FVKESK. The V and J ends lost 1 base and 1 base, in that order; junction bases with no gene match: 4. The chain combines TRBV14 with TRBJ2-7, with 7 bases identical to TRBD1. The receptor was isolated from an adult woman with Graves' disease, either hyperthyroidism or ophthalmopathy (not recorded which). Sequencing input: peripheral blood or thyroid tissue (not recorded which). CDR3 in amino acids: CASSQGTGQSYEQYF. CDR3 DNA sequence: TGTGCCAGCAGCCAAGGGACAGGACAGTCCTACGAGCAGTACTTC.